The entry that follows covers one T cell receptor (beta chain) sequence. What it binds is not known. Trimming left V 6 bases short and J 8 bases short, with 15 bases between. Germline V gene lookup returns CDR1 SGHRS and CDR2 YFSETQ. The CDR3 spans 13 residues. The sample is drawn from a study of OX40 agonist ivuxolimab in advanced cancers. About the research overall: Three patients, one with hepatocellular carcinoma and two with cutaneous melanoma, responded partially. The study's findings and limits: At 0.1 to 3.0 mg/kg and by week 6, CD4+ and CD8+ T cells in the blood had expanded clonally.

Only in-frame clones appear in the TCRdb table, and some are missing; sequencing was by immunoSEQ multiplex PCR. The top ten clones hold 8% to 10% of a sample with 75,000 to 95,000 clones, more than 80% of them seen once. This clonotype was obtained from an adult with an advanced solid tumor such as melanoma, head and neck, liver or kidney cancer. The sequenced sample was CD4+ or CD8+ T cells sorted from blood, obtained in a trial of the OX40 agonist ivuxolimab. The V and J genes are TRBV5-1 and TRBJ2-1, with unresolved D. DNA for the CDR3: TGCGCCAGCAACCCACAAGGGTTGGATGAGCAGTTCTTC. Translated, it gives CASNPQGLDEQFF.